This passage covers 14 T cell receptor beta chains from one sample sequenced in a study of OX40 agonist ivuxolimab in advanced cancers. Clones were sequenced by immunoSEQ multiplex PCR, and TCRdb holds only the in-frame ones, with some missing. This sample has about 37,000 clones, with roughly 87% found just once. The sample was CD4+ or CD8+ T cells sorted from blood, taken in a trial of the OX40 agonist ivuxolimab. The receptors were gathered from an adult with an advanced solid tumor such as melanoma, head and neck, liver or kidney cancer.

V gene TRBV6-6 combines with J gene TRBJ2-7; TRBD1 matches at 8 bases. J gave up 1 base and V 6 bases, and 5 bases lay outside the gene matches. This CDR3 spans 14 amino acids. Per germline, CDR1 MNHNY and CDR2 SVGAGI (reference sequence). The CDR3 DNA is TGTGCCAGCAGCCACTGGGACAGGTCCTACGAGCAGTACTTC. The encoded protein is CASSHWDRSYEQYF.

As concerns this clone: A junction end diverges from the germline sequence, so it may reflect a read error. This sequence joins TRBV27 and TRBJ2-3; tentatively, D is TRBD1 (6 bases). The germline V gene encodes CDR1 MNHEY and CDR2 SMNVEV (reference sequence). The length of the CDR3 is 15 residues. The CDR3 loop is CASSLSTGLTDTQYF. The CDR3 DNA reads as TGTGCCAGCAGTCTATCGACAGGACTCACAGATACGCAGTATTTT.

The chain couples TRBV5-5 to TRBJ1-2; D remains unclear. The CDR3 length is 16 residues. Deletions cut 0 bases from V and 5 bases from J, with 17 bases between. Per the germline V gene, CDR1 is SGHKS and CDR2 is YYEKEE (reference sequence). CDR3 sequence reads: CASSLAAEGFPYGYTF. As DNA, the CDR3 is TGTGCCAGCAGCTTGGCTGCAGAAGGATTCCCTTATGGCTACACCTTC.

V gene TRBV10-3 combines with J gene TRBJ2-1; D perhaps matches TRBD2 (5 bases). Germline-derived CDR1 and CDR2 are ENHRY and SYGVKD. The ends were cut back, 3 bases at V and 4 bases at J, with 19 bases in the middle. The CDR3 spans 17 residues. CDR3 sequence (DNA): TGTGCCATCAGTGACATTGAGGGAAAAGAGAGGTACAATGAGCAGTTCTTC. Protein product: CAISDIEGKERYNEQFF.

The chain employs TRBV30 and TRBJ1-1; D possibly corresponds to TRBD1 (5 bases). The V end lost 4 bases, the J end lost 3 bases, and 21 bases lay between the germline ends. In germline, CDR1 is GTSNPN, CDR2 SVGIG (reference sequence). The CDR3 consists of 16 residues. Written as DNA, the CDR3 is TGTGCCTGGATGGGGACGGGATTGGGAGGAGACACTGAAGCTTTCTTT. Amino acids: CAWMGTGLGGDTEAFF.

This rearrangement joins TRBV30 to TRBJ2-3; D ambiguous. V dropped 3 bases and J dropped 4 bases, with 11 bases sitting between them. Germline lookup yields CDR1 GTSNPN and CDR2 SVGIG (reference sequence). The CDR3 has 13 residues. The CDR3 DNA is TGTGCCTGGAGGTACGGGTATTCAGATACGCAGTATTTT. Its protein is CAWRYGYSDTQYF.

The chain has TRBV4-1 and TRBJ2-7; no clear D. Trimming removed 0 bases at V and 2 bases at J, with 5 bases between. Germline lookup yields CDR1 MGHRA and CDR2 YSYEKL. This CDR3 comprises 13 residues. The chain's CDR3 is CASSQDNPYEQYF. CDR3 in DNA: TGCGCCAGCAGCCAAGATAACCCCTACGAGCAGTACTTC.

The chain is built from TRBV5-1 and TRBJ2-3; 7 nucleotides match TRBD2. Trimming at V came to 0 bases and at J to 1 base, leaving 5 bases not matched to a gene. CDR1 SGHRS and CDR2 YFSETQ come from the germline V gene. This CDR3 is built from 16 residues. CDR3 region: CASSLGAGDRTDTQYF. The CDR3 nucleotides read TGCGCCAGCAGCTTGGGTGCGGGGGACCGCACAGATACGCAGTATTTT.

The rearrangement links TRBV7-2 to TRBJ2-3, with a possible D match to TRBD1 (5 bases). Germline CDR1 and CDR2: SGHTA and FQGNSA. CDR3 length equals 14 residues. Trimming pared 5 bases from V and 0 bases from J, leaving 9 bases between. The CDR3 spells CASSRTTSTDTQYF. DNA of the CDR3: TGTGCCAGCAGCCGGACAACTAGCACAGATACGCAGTATTTT.

The chain links TRBV11-2 to TRBJ1-1; D gene unclear. The germline gives CDR1 SGHAT, CDR2 FQNNGV. CDR3 length: 13 amino acids. V was clipped by 3 bases and J by 3 bases, with 8 bases between them. This CDR3 is CASSLTRYTEAFF. The CDR3 nucleotides read TGTGCCAGCAGCTTGACACGCTACACTGAAGCTTTCTTT.

The genes are TRBV5-1 and TRBJ2-3; D not resolved. In germline, CDR1 is SGHRS, CDR2 YFSETQ. V gave up 7 bases and J gave up 2 bases, with 14 bases separating them. The length of the CDR3 is 14 residues. CDR3 protein: CASSFRDITDTQYF. The CDR3 bases are TGCGCCAGCTCGTTTAGAGACATCACAGATACGCAGTATTTT.

The V call is TRBV12-5, the J call TRBJ1-5; TRBD1 is a possible D gene (5 bases). CDR3 length: 13 amino acids. The V and J ends lost 6 bases and 7 bases respectively, with 13 bases between them. Looked up from germline, CDR1 is LGHNT and CDR2 is FRNRAP. As DNA, the CDR3 is TGTGCTAGTGGACCAGAAGGGGCCCAGCCCCAGCATTTT. Encoded protein: CASGPEGAQPQHF.

This chain uses TRBV20-1 with TRBJ1-1; D might be TRBD1 (5 bases). Germline values: CDR1 DFQATT, CDR2 SNEGSKA (reference sequence). The CDR3 is 11 amino acids. DNA of the CDR3: TGCAGCGCGGGACTTAACACTGAAGCTTTCTTT. Its translation: CSAGLNTEAFF.

CDR3 loop: CASSVVGGSYNEQFF. As DNA, the CDR3 is TGTGCCAGCAGCGTAGTCGGGGGCTCCTACAATGAGCAGTTCTTC. The chain employs TRBV9 and TRBJ2-1, with D possibly TRBD2 on 6 matching bases. V lost 0 bases, J lost 0 bases, and 7 bases lay in between. Per the germline V gene, CDR1 is SGDLS and CDR2 is YYNGEE. The CDR3 has 15 amino acids. Full variable domain (missing parts from reference TRBV9 and TRBJ2-1): DSGVTQTPKHLITATGQRVTLRCSPRSGDLSVYWYQQSLDQGLQFLIQYYNGEERAKGNILERFSAQQFPDLHSELNLSSLELGDSALYFCASSVVGGSYNEQFFGPGTRLTVL.